Listed below are T cell receptor beta chains from one sample, sequenced in a study of OX40 agonist ivuxolimab in advanced cancers. Repertoires were generated with immunoSEQ multiplex PCR, while TCRdb's copy carries only in-frame clones and drops some. The sample includes about 35,000 clones, around 92% of them seen just once. Material: CD4+ or CD8+ T cells sorted from blood, obtained in a trial of the OX40 agonist ivuxolimab. Every receptor here comes from an adult with an advanced solid tumor such as melanoma, head and neck, liver or kidney cancer. CDR3s include the opening cysteine and the closing phenylalanine or tryptophan. A D gene is named only where the DNA matches it firmly. Clone sizes are given selectively: once, few, many, or a class where the clone is expanded.

TRBV23-1	-	TRBJ2-7	-	TGCGCCAGCAGTCAAAATCTGGGATACGAGCAGTACTTC	CASSQNLGYEQYF
TRBV9	few	TRBJ2-5	TRBD2	TGTGCCAGCAGCGTAGGGCTAGCGGGAGATTGGGGGACCCAGTACTTC	CASSVGLAGDWGTQYF
TRBV18	few	TRBJ1-1	-	TGTGCCAGCCTCTCGGGGGTGAACACTGAAGCTTTCTTT	CASLSGVNTEAFF
TRBV6-5	once	TRBJ2-7	-	TGTGCCAGCAGTCCGGCCGACATCTCCTACGAGCAGTACTTC	CASSPADISYEQYF
TRBV7-9	-	TRBJ2-1	-	TGTGCCAGTACGACACTTTCCAATGAGCAGTTCTTC	CASTTLSNEQFF
TRBV14	-	TRBJ2-5	TRBD1	TGTGCCAGCAGCCCTATGACAGGGGGCCTAGAGACCCAGTACTTC	CASSPMTGGLETQYF
TRBV9	-	TRBJ2-3	-	TGTGCCAGCAGCGTAGGTGTCCCCCGCACAGATACGCAGTATTTT	CASSVGVPRTDTQYF
TRBV6-1	once	TRBJ2-7	-	TGTTCAGCAAGGGACTACGAGCAGTACTTC	CSARDYEQYF
TRBV28	-	TRBJ2-3	TRBD2	TGTGCCAGCAGTTGGGGACTAGCGGGAGGTACGCAGTATTTT	CASSWGLAGGTQYF
TRBV11-2	few	TRBJ1-2	TRBD1	TGTGCCACCTCGGGACAGGACTATGGCTACACCTTC	CATSGQDYGYTF
TRBV9	-	TRBJ2-1	TRBD2	TGTGCCAGCAGCCGACTCGAGCGGGAGGCGGATAACCCTTGGGATGAGCAGTTCTTC	CASSRLEREADNPWDEQFF
TRBV6-5	few	TRBJ1-5	-	TGTGCCAGCAGTCCCGCAGAGTTAACAAATCAGCCCCAGCATTTT	CASSPAELTNQPQHF
TRBV6-5	-	TRBJ1-6	-	TGTGCCAGCAGTTCCAGCACAGGGCTTCTGAGTACACCCCTCCACTTT	CASSSSTGLLSTPLHF
TRBV4-3	-	TRBJ1-2	TRBD1	TGCGCCAGCAGCCAAGATTTGACAGGGGAACCTGGCTACACCTTC	CASSQDLTGEPGYTF
TRBV11-3	-	TRBJ1-1	-	TGTGCCAGCAGCTTGGGGGACACTGAAGCTTTCTTT	CASSLGDTEAFF
TRBV7-9	-	TRBJ2-1	TRBD1	TGTGCCAGCAGCCCTCAGGGGGTCCACTCCTACAATGAGCAGTTCTTC	CASSPQGVHSYNEQFF
TRBV21-1	-	TRBJ2-7	-	TGTGCCAGCAGCAATACCCGCTTCGAGCAGTACTTC	CASSNTRFEQYF
TRBV14	-	TRBJ2-1	-	TGTGCCAGTTCATCGAGCTCCTACAATGAGCAGTTCTTC	CASSSSSYNEQFF
TRBV28	-	TRBJ2-1	-	TGTGCCAGCAGTCAGGTTGGAACTCCGTTACAGAACGCTGAGCAGTTCTTC	CASSQVGTPLQNAEQFF
TRBV10-3	-	TRBJ2-1	TRBD2	TGTGCCATCAGTGAGTCGAATGGACTAGCCGATCGATCCTCCTACAATGAGCAGTTCTTC	CAISESNGLADRSSYNEQFF
TRBV27	-	TRBJ1-1	-	TGTGCCAGCAGTTTGGGGTCGGGGTACACTGAAGCTTTCTTT	CASSLGSGYTEAFF
TRBV5-4	-	TRBJ2-1	TRBD2	TGTGCCAGCAGCTTTAGGAGGCTAGCGGGACGGGGTGAGCAGTTCTTC	CASSFRRLAGRGEQFF
TRBV6-4	-	TRBJ2-1	TRBD2	TGTGCCAGCAGTCCCCTCTTTGGTAGCGGGATAGAGCAGTTCTTC	CASSPLFGSGIEQFF
TRBV6-1	-	TRBJ2-4	-	TGTGCCAGCAGTGACGGGGGACCGCCTTACTTC	CASSDGGPPYF
TRBV9	-	TRBJ2-1	TRBD2	TGTGCCAGCAGCAAGGGGACTAGCGGGAGGGCCTATGATGAGCAGTTCTTC	CASSKGTSGRAYDEQFF
TRBV30	-	TRBJ1-5	-	TGTGCCTGGAGTGAGGTCCTGGGAAATCAGCCCCAGCATTTT	CAWSEVLGNQPQHF
TRBV29-1	-	TRBJ2-7	TRBD1	TGCAGCGTTCGGACAGGGGTAACCTACGAGCAGTACTTC	CSVRTGVTYEQYF
TRBV13	once	TRBJ1-2	-	TGTGCCAGCAGCTTAGGATTTAACTATGGCTACACCTTC	CASSLGFNYGYTF
TRBV11-2	-	TRBJ2-5	-	TGTGCCAGCAGCCAGGGGATAAAAGAGACCCAGTACTTC	CASSQGIKETQYF
TRBV9	-	TRBJ1-3	-	TGTGCCAGCAGCGAGGGGGACAACTCTGGAAACACCATATATTTT	CASSEGDNSGNTIYF
TRBV19	-	TRBJ1-2	TRBD1	TGTGCCAGTAGTACGACAGGGGATAACTATGGCTACACCTTC	CASSTTGDNYGYTF
TRBV4-2	-	TRBJ1-1	-	TGTGCCAGCAGCCAAGCGACCTTAAACCCAGGAACTGAAGCTTTCTTT	CASSQATLNPGTEAFF
TRBV9	-	TRBJ1-1	-	TGTGCCAGCAGCCCCCCAGGGTTCGCGTTAACTGAAGCTTTCTTT	CASSPPGFALTEAFF
TRBV13	once	TRBJ2-2	TRBD2	TGTGCCAGCAGCTCAAGACTAGCGGGAGGGCTCACCGGGGAGCTGTTTTTT	CASSSRLAGGLTGELFF
TRBV7-3	-	TRBJ2-3	-	TGTGCCAGCAGCTTGACCGGGACTGGTGATACGCAGTATTTT	CASSLTGTGDTQYF
TRBV4-1	-	TRBJ2-5	-	TGCGCCAGCAGCCAAAGCGCGGGGGCGGGGACCCAGTACTTC	CASSQSAGAGTQYF
TRBV7-9	-	TRBJ2-1	TRBD2	TGTGCCAGCAGCGCCCGAGCGGGAGGGCCGGGGGAGCAGTTCTTC	CASSARAGGPGEQFF
TRBV5-1	-	TRBJ2-7	TRBD1	TGCGCCAGCAGCTTGGACCGCGACAGGGGACGAAACGAGCAGTACTTC	CASSLDRDRGRNEQYF
TRBV6-5	-	TRBJ2-7	TRBD2	TGTGCCAGCAGCCTCGGGGGGGGATTCTCCTACGAGCAGTACTTC	CASSLGGGFSYEQYF
TRBV28	-	TRBJ2-1	-	TGTGCCAGCAGTCGACACAGGGTCCCTCTCAATGAGCAGTTCTTC	CASSRHRVPLNEQFF
TRBV27	-	TRBJ2-7	-	TGTGCCAGCGGGGCGCTATTAAGCTCCTACGAGCAGTACTTC	CASGALLSSYEQYF
TRBV7-2	-	TRBJ2-6	-	TGTGCCAGCAAAAGCTCTGGGGCCAACGTCCTGACTTTC	CASKSSGANVLTF
TRBV9	-	TRBJ2-1	TRBD2	TGTGCCAGCAGCCCTTGGACTAGCGGGGACTACAATGAGCAGTTCTTC	CASSPWTSGDYNEQFF